Shown below are 6 T cell receptor beta chains from a single sample sequenced in a study of T-cell reconstitution after alpha-beta-depleted transplantation in children. A library of TCRbeta sequences, prepared with unique molecular identifiers, was generated. Using its own MiXCR run on the PCR reads, TCRdb lists one record per CDR3 protein. The sample carries hundreds of thousands of distinct CDR3 sequences, less than 9% recorded once. Specimen: PBMCs, mostly from graft donor cells, collected 180 days after TCRalphabeta/CD19-depleted stem cell transplant. The receptor source for this set is a male patient aged 10 to 17 who had a stem cell transplant for acute lymphoblastic leukemia, so the T cells may come from the graft donor.

This clonotype occurred many times. The chain employs TRBV5-6 and TRBJ1-5; 8 bases match TRBD1. V trimming: 0 bases; J trimming: 6 bases; junction bases outside the gene matches: 2. The CDR3 loop spans 14 amino acids. The germline gives CDR1 SGHDT, CDR2 YYEEEE. The DNA for the CDR3 is TGTGCCAGCAGCTTGGGGACAGGGTCTCAGCCCCAGCATTTT. Translating it yields CASSLGTGSQPQHF.

This clonotype has a count of ten or more. The chain joins TRBV5-1 to TRBJ2-7; 10 bases match TRBD2. CDR1 and CDR2 (germline): SGHRS, YFSETQ. After removal of 3 bases from V and 7 bases from J, the junction contained 4 bases not matched to a gene. The CDR3 has 13 residues. The CDR3 sequence is CASSSSGSYEQYF. CDR3 nucleotides: TGCGCCAGCAGCTCTAGCGGGAGCTATGAGCAGTACTTC. The whole variable domain, remainder taken from reference TRBV5-1 and TRBJ2-7, is KAGVTQTPRYLIKTRGQQVTLSCSPISGHRSVSWYQQTPGQGLQFLFEYFSETQRNKGNFPGRFSGRQFSNSRSEMNVSTLELGDSALYLCASSSSGSYEQYFGPGTRLTVT.

This clonotype was counted at least ten times. The chain links TRBV11-1 to TRBJ2-5; 10 positions agree with TRBD2. The CDR3 length is 18 residues. Germline CDR1 and CDR2: SGHAT and FQDESV (reference sequence). Trimming at V came to 0 bases and at J to 0 bases, leaving 7 bases not matched to a gene. The CDR3, as DNA: TGTGCCAGCAGCTTAGCGGGATGGACTAGCGGTTACCAAGAGACCCAGTACTTC. It translates to CASSLAGWTSGYQETQYF.

This clonotype showed up many times. The V call is TRBV7-2, the J call TRBJ1-5, with D perhaps matching TRBD1 (5 bases). Germline loops: CDR1 SGHTA, CDR2 FQGNSA. The V and J ends lost 3 bases and 4 bases respectively, with 7 bases between them. The CDR3 consists of 13 residues. The CDR3 loop is CASSFRVNQPQHF. For the CDR3, the DNA is TGTGCCAGCAGCTTCAGGGTGAATCAGCCCCAGCATTTT.

The sample holds many counts of this clonotype. The rearrangement joins TRBV9 to TRBJ2-7; D could derive from TRBD1 or TRBD2 (9 bases each). The CDR3 sequence is 16 residues long. V was cut by 4 bases and J by 4 bases, with 21 bases left in between. In germline, CDR1 is SGDLS, CDR2 YYNGEE. The CDR3 DNA is TGTGCCAGCAGCCCGCGGGAGGGACAGGGTAGGTACGAGCAGTACTTC. Translated: CASSPREGQGRYEQYF.

At least ten counts were recorded for this clonotype. V usage is TRBV20-1 and J usage is TRBJ2-5; D possibly matches TRBD1 or TRBD2 (5 bases each). V was trimmed by 7 bases and J by 4 bases, leaving 10 bases between them. The germline CDR1 and CDR2 sequences are DFQATT and SNEGSKA (reference sequence). The CDR3 has 11 amino acids. CDR3 loop: CSVGAGETQYF. In nucleotides, the CDR3 is TGCAGTGTTGGGGCGGGAGAGACCCAGTACTTC.